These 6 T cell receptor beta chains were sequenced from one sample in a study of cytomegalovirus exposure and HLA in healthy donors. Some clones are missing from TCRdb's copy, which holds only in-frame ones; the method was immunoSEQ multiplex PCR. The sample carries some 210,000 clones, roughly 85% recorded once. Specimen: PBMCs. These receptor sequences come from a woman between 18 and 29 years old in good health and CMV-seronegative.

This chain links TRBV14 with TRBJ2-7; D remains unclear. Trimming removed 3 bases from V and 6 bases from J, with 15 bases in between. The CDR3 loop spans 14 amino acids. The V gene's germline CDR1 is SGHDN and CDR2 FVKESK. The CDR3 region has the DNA TGTGCCAGCAGCCAGGGATCAGGCCTAGGCGAGCAGTACTTC. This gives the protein CASSQGSGLGEQYF.

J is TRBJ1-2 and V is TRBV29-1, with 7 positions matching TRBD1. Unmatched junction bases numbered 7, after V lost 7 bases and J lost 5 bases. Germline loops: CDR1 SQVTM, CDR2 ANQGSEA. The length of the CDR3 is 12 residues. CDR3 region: CSGGGQNYGYTF. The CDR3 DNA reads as TGCAGCGGAGGGGGACAGAATTATGGCTACACCTTC.

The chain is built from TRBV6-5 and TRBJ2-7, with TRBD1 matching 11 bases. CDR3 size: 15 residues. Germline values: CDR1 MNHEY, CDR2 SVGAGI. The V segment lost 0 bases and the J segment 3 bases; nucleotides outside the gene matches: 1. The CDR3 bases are TGTGCCAGCAGTTACTCGGACAGGGGGCTCTACGAGCAGTACTTC. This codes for CASSYSDRGLYEQYF.

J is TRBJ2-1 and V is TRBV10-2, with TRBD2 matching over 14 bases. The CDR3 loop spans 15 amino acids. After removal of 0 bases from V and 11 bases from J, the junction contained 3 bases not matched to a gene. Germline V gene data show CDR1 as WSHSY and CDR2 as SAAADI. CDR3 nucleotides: TGCGCCAGCAGTGAGTCCGGGACTAGCGGGGGTAAGCAGTTCTTC. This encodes CASSESGTSGGKQFF.

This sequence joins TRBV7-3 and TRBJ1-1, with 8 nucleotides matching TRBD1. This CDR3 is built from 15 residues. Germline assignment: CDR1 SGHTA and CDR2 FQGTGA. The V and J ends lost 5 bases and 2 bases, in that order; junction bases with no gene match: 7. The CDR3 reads CASSAGQGLNTEAFF. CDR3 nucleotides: TGTGCCAGCAGCGCCGGACAGGGATTAAACACTGAAGCTTTCTTT.

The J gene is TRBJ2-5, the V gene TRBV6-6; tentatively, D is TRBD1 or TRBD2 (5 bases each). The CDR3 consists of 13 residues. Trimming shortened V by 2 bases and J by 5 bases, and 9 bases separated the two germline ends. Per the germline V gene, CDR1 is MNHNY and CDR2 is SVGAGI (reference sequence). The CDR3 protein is CASSYGTRETQYF. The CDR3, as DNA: TGTGCCAGCAGTTACGGGACCCGGGAGACCCAGTACTTC.